These 19 T cell receptor beta chains share one sample of origin, sequenced in a study of T cells in Graves' hyperthyroidism and ophthalmopathy. Using RNA transcripts as the source, TCR beta CDR3 regions were amplified. The HTBI primer set served for first-round RT-PCR of the TCR CDR3. MiXCR, run by TCRdb on the multiplex PCR reads, gives a single entry per CDR3 protein. The sample has approximately 620,000 distinct CDR3 sequences, approximately 15% seen once. Sequenced sample: blood. The receptor source for this set is a woman between 40 and 55 years old with Graves' ophthalmopathy.

This sequence joins TRBV7-3 and TRBJ2-2, with a weak D call TRBD1 (5 bases). CDR1 is SGHTA, CDR2 FQGTGA, per germline. This CDR3 is 14 amino acids long. V lost 7 bases, J lost 0 bases, and 9 bases lay in between. CDR3 coding DNA: TGTGCCAGCACCCGGACACCGAACACCGGGGAGCTGTTTTTT. Its translation: CASTRTPNTGELFF.

This clonotype was observed a handful of times. The rearrangement uses TRBV11-2 and TRBJ1-6; D gene unclear. Trimming pared 2 bases from V and 0 bases from J, leaving 14 bases between. From germline, CDR1 is SGHAT and CDR2 FQNNGV. CDR3 length: 18 residues. CDR3 loop: CASSLTAGGGSYNSPLHF. Here the CDR3 DNA reads TGTGCCAGCAGCTTAACCGCCGGCGGTGGCTCCTATAATTCACCCCTCCACTTT.

A word on this clonotype: A junction boundary mismatches the germline segment, possibly from a read error. V is TRBV29-1 and J is TRBJ2-1; 10 nucleotides align to TRBD2. In germline, CDR1 is SQVTM, CDR2 ANQGSEA. CDR3 length: 15 amino acids. CDR3 amino acids: CSVEASGGAANEKFF. The CDR3 DNA reads as TGCAGCGTTGAAGCAAGCGGGGGGGCTGCCAATGAGAAGTTCTTC.

This clonotype occurred many times. The CDR3 DNA sequence: TGTGCCAGCAGCTTGAGACAGGACGCCTACTATGGCTACACCTTC. It encodes CASSLRQDAYYGYTF. The chain uses TRBV11-2 and TRBJ1-2, with TRBD1 as a possible D gene (6 bases). Germline loops: CDR1 SGHAT, CDR2 FQNNGV. This CDR3 region has 15 residues. The V end lost 3 bases, the J end lost 3 bases, and 14 bases lay between the germline ends.

This clonotype was detected only a few times. The V call is TRBV6-1, the J call TRBJ2-2, with 12 bases that match TRBD2. V lost 7 bases, J lost 6 bases, and 9 bases stayed unmatched. Germline CDR1 is MNHNS and CDR2 is SASEGT. This CDR3 region has 16 residues. CDR3: CASIMTSGSRAGELFF. The DNA of the CDR3 is TGTGCCAGCATTATGACTAGCGGGAGCAGGGCCGGGGAGCTGTTTTTT.

This clonotype was seen repeatedly, ten times or more. The chain carries TRBV3-1 and TRBJ1-2; TRBD1 might be the D (5 bases). The CDR3 totals 14 residues. V shed 2 bases and J shed 7 bases, with 14 bases lying between them. Germline lookup yields CDR1 LGHDT and CDR2 YNNKEL (reference sequence). The CDR3 spells CASSQNSQASGYTF. The CDR3 region has the DNA TGTGCCAGCAGCCAAAATTCACAGGCGTCTGGCTACACCTTC. Looking up the rest from reference TRBV3-1 and TRBJ1-2 gives the full variable domain: DTAVSQTPKYLVTQMGNDKSIKCEQNLGHDTMYWYKQDSKKFLKIMFSYNNKELIINETVPNRFSPKSPDKAHLNLHINSLELGDSAVYFCASSQNSQASGYTFGSGTRLTVV.

This clonotype was seen ten or more times. The V call is TRBV19, the J call TRBJ2-5, with 13 bases identical to TRBD2. CDR1 is LNHDA, CDR2 SQIVND, per germline (reference sequence). J lost 5 bases, V lost 6 bases, and 9 bases had no gene match. The CDR3 covers 16 residues. CDR3 nucleotides: TGTGCCAGTAGGCTGACTAGCGGGAGGACCTTGGAGACCCAGTACTTC. Translating gives CASRLTSGRTLETQYF.

This clonotype has a handful of counts. This chain links TRBV3-1 with TRBJ2-7; TRBD2 matches at 7 bases. This CDR3 is built from 13 residues. Germline CDR1 is LGHDT and CDR2 is YNNKEL (reference sequence). Unmatched junction bases numbered 6, after V lost 4 bases and J lost 6 bases. CDR3 bases: TGTGCCAGCAGCCGGGAGGGAGGGAGCGAGCAGTACTTC. Translated: CASSREGGSEQYF.

The V call is TRBV7-9, the J call TRBJ2-3; 14 bases are shared with TRBD2. V shed 6 bases, J shed 5 bases, and the junction held 7 bases outside the gene matches. The CDR3 runs to 16 residues. Germline-derived CDR1 and CDR2 are SEHNR and FQNEAQ (reference sequence). The CDR3 coding sequence is TGTGCCAGCAGTCCCTGGACTAGCGGGAGGATAGATACGCAGTATTTT. This translates into CASSPWTSGRIDTQYF.

This clonotype was picked up many times. The chain combines TRBV2 with TRBJ2-7; 7 bases are shared with TRBD2. Germline CDR1 reads SNHLY; CDR2 reads FYNNEI. J lost 1 base, V lost 0 bases, and 6 bases had no gene match. CDR3 size: 16 residues. Here the CDR3 reads CASSEAATSASYEQYF. The CDR3 nucleotides read TGTGCCAGCAGTGAAGCGGCAACTAGCGCTTCCTACGAGCAGTACTTC.

The sample holds a few counts of this clonotype. The V and J genes are TRBV6-1 and TRBJ1-6; TRBD1 matches at 12 bases. The CDR3 length is 20 residues. The V gene end was trimmed by 5 bases and the J gene end by 9 bases; junction bases not matched to a gene: 20. Per germline, CDR1 MNHNS and CDR2 SASEGT. The DNA of the CDR3 is TGTGCCAGCAGTTCGCCGCCGGGACAGGGGGCGCGAATCGGGGCTTCACCCCTCCACTTT. Translating gives CASSSPPGQGARIGASPLHF.

This clonotype has ten or more counts. V gene TRBV2 combines with J gene TRBJ2-3; TRBD2 aligns across 11 bases. The germline V gene has CDR1 SNHLY and CDR2 FYNNEI. Unmatched junction bases numbered 2, after V lost 0 bases and J lost 3 bases. The CDR3 is 16 amino acids. The DNA of the CDR3 is TGTGCCAGCAGTGAAGCTAGCGGGAGGGGAACAGATACGCAGTATTTT. This encodes CASSEASGRGTDTQYF.

This clonotype appeared a few times. V and J are TRBV14 and TRBJ2-5; D gene uncertain. Looked up from germline, CDR1 is SGHDN and CDR2 is FVKESK. V lost 5 bases to trimming and J lost 0 bases, with 16 bases between them. The CDR3 consists of 16 residues. Written as DNA, the CDR3 is TGTGCCAGCAGCGATCGATACAGCTCGTACCAAGAGACCCAGTACTTC. It specifies CASSDRYSSYQETQYF.

The chain joins TRBV6-1 to TRBJ1-1; TRBD1 might be the D (5 bases). V was pared by 6 bases and J by 3 bases, with 14 bases between. CDR3 length: 14 residues. Germline loops: CDR1 MNHNS, CDR2 SASEGT. CDR3 coding DNA: TGTGCCAGCAGGACCAGGGTTTTGGACACTGAAGCTTTCTTT. It specifies CASRTRVLDTEAFF.

The rearrangement uses TRBV27 and TRBJ2-2; perhaps D is TRBD1 or TRBD2 (5 bases each). Trimming left V 10 bases short and J 4 bases short, with 25 bases between. The germline CDR1 and CDR2 sequences are MNHEY and SMNVEV (reference sequence). This CDR3 spans 17 amino acids. Written as DNA, the CDR3 is TGTGCCACCGAGAGGTCGTTGATGGGGGATCCCACCGGGGAGCTGTTTTTT. Protein: CATERSLMGDPTGELFF.

The table lists this clonotype with many counts. J is TRBJ2-2 and V is TRBV20-1; 7 bases agree with TRBD1. Germline CDR1 and CDR2: DFQATT and SNEGSKA (reference sequence). The CDR3 covers 13 residues. The trim removed 6 bases at V and 3 bases at J, leaving 4 bases unmatched. The CDR3 DNA is TGCAGTGCGTCGACAGGGTACACCGGGGAGCTGTTTTTT. It is translated as CSASTGYTGELFF.

The chain employs TRBV5-4 and TRBJ2-2; 9 bases map to TRBD2. Germline V gene data show CDR1 as SGHNT and CDR2 as YYREEE (reference sequence). The V and J ends lost 4 bases and 10 bases, in that order; junction bases with no gene match: 2. The CDR3 consists of 12 residues. DNA of the CDR3: TGTGCCAGCAGCCGGACTAGCGAGGAGCTGTTTTTT. Residues: CASSRTSEELFF.

The rearrangement links TRBV6-2 or TRBV6-3 to TRBJ2-1, with TRBD2 as a possible D gene (5 bases). CDR1 and CDR2 from the germline V gene are MNHEY and SVGEGT. This CDR3 region has 15 residues. V gave up 5 bases and J gave up 7 bases, with 18 bases separating them. CDR3 bases: TGTGCCAGCAGTGTAGGCGGGCCCGGCCCTAATGAGCAGTTCTTC. Protein sequence: CASSVGGPGPNEQFF.

This clonotype was observed at least ten times. The chain is built from TRBV5-1 and TRBJ2-7; 8 bases are shared with TRBD1. V trimming: 3 bases; J trimming: 0 bases; junction bases outside the gene matches: 5. Looked up from germline, CDR1 is SGHRS and CDR2 is YFSETQ. The CDR3 length is 15 residues. The CDR3 DNA reads TGCGCCAGCAGCTCGGGACAGGAGATCTCCTACGAGCAGTACTTC. Translating gives CASSSGQEISYEQYF.